This T cell receptor (beta chain) is drawn from a study of T cell responses to AZD1222 COVID-19 vaccine. Study observations and caveats: Baseline serology detected seropositivity in only six or seven AZD1222 recipients. White British donors predominated, females outnumbered males, and clonal diversity was possibly underestimated.

CDR3 length: 14 residues. After removal of 5 bases from V and 9 bases from J, the junction contained 7 bases not matched to a gene. The germline V gene encodes CDR1 SGHAT and CDR2 FQNNGV. Measured with immunoSEQ multiplex PCR; TCRdb has only the in-frame clones, and not every one. The sample carries tens of thousands of clones, approximately 84% recorded once. Regarding this clone: Its antigen remains unknown.

The clonotype comes from an adult in good health. The material was peripheral blood, obtained on day 0 of AZD1222 vaccination. V usage is TRBV11-2 and J usage is TRBJ1-6; 7 bases are a match to TRBD1. In DNA form, the CDR3 reads TGTGCCAGCAGCCCACAGGGGACGGGTTCACCCCTCCACTTT. This gives the protein CASSPQGTGSPLHF.